Included here is one T cell receptor (beta chain) sequence, with context. The data belong to a study of control samples from healthy donors and cancer patients. Deletions cut 4 bases from V and 0 bases from J, with 6 bases between. The CDR3 extends over 13 amino acids. In germline, CDR1 is SNHLY, CDR2 FYNNEI. Generated by immunoSEQ multiplex PCR, the TCRdb table keeps only in-frame clones and is missing some. The profile shows 100,000 to 150,000 clones, about 95% of them singletons. The TCR sequence derives from a man younger than 45 in good health. The chain is built from TRBV2 and TRBJ2-5; D perhaps matches TRBD2 (6 bases). Sequencing was done on a sample of blood. The CDR3 sequence: CASSGDYQETQYF. The CDR3 bases are TGTGCCAGCAGTGGGGACTACCAAGAGACCCAGTACTTC.